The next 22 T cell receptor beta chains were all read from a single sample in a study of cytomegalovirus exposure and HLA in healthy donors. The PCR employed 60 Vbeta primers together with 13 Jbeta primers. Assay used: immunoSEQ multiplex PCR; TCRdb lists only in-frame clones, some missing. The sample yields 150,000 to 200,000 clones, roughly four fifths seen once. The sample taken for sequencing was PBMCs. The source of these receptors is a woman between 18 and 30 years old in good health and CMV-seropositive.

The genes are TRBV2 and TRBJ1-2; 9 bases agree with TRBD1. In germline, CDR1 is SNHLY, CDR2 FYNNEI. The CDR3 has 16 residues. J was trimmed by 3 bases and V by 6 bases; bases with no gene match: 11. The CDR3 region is CASRTLTGGMDYGYTF. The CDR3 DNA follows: TGTGCCAGCAGGACCCTAACAGGGGGCATGGACTATGGCTACACCTTC.

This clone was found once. DNA of the CDR3: TGTGCCAGCAGCGGAGCCGGAGAAAACATTCAGTACTTC. Protein: CASSGAGENIQYF. V and J are TRBV11-1 and TRBJ2-4; no clear D. From germline, CDR1 is SGHAT and CDR2 FQDESV (reference sequence). V lost 5 bases and J lost 5, with 10 bases in between. The CDR3 is 13 amino acids.

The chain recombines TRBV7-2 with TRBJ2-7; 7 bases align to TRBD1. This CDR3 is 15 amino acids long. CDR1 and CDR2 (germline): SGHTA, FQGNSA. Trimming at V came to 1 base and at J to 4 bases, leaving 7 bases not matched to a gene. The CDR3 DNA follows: TGTGCCAGCAGCTTAGAGGGGGCGGGTCATTACGAGCAGTACTTC. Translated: CASSLEGAGHYEQYF. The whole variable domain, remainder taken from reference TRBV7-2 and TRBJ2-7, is GAGVSQSPSNKVTEKGKDVELRCDPISGHTALYWYRQSLGQGLEFLIYFQGNSAPDKSGLPSDRFSAERTGGSVSTLTIQRTQQEDSAVYLCASSLEGAGHYEQYFGPGTRLTVT.

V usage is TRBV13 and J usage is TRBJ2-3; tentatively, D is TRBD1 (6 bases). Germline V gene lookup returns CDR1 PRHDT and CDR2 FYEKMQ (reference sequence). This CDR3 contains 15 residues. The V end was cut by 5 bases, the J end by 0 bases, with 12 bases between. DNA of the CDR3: TGTGCCAGCAGCGAAAGACAGGCAAGCACAGATACGCAGTATTTT. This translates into CASSERQASTDTQYF.

As DNA, the CDR3 is TGCGCCAGCAGCTCCCAGGGAGGGGGGAGTGAAGCTTTCTTT. Translating it yields CASSSQGGGSEAFF. The rearrangement uses TRBV5-1 and TRBJ1-1; the D gene is possibly TRBD1 (6 bases). The CDR3 runs to 14 residues. The V end was cut by 3 bases, the J end by 7 bases, with 16 bases between. Per the germline V gene, CDR1 is SGHRS and CDR2 is YFSETQ. The whole variable domain, filled in from reference TRBV5-1 and TRBJ1-1, reads KAGVTQTPRYLIKTRGQQVTLSCSPISGHRSVSWYQQTPGQGLQFLFEYFSETQRNKGNFPGRFSGRQFSNSRSEMNVSTLELGDSALYLCASSSQGGGSEAFFGQGTRLTVV.

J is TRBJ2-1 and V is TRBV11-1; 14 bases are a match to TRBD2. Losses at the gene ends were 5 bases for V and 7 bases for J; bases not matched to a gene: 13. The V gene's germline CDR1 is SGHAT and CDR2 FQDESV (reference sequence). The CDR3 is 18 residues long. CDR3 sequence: CASSPGLAGARTRNEQFF. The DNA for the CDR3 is TGTGCCAGCAGCCCGGGACTAGCGGGGGCCCGTACGAGGAATGAGCAGTTCTTC.

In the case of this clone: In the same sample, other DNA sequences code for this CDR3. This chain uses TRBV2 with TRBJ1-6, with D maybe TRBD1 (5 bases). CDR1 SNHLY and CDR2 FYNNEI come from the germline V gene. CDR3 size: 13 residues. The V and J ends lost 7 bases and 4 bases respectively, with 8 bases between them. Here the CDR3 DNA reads TGTGCCAGCAAAGACAGTTATAATTCACCCCTCCACTTT. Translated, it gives CASKDSYNSPLHF.

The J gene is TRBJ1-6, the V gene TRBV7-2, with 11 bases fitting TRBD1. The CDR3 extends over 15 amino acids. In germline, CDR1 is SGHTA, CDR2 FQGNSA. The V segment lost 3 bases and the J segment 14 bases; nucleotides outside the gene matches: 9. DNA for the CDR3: TGTGCCAGCAGCTTGGGGGGGACAGGGGGAGGGTCCCTCCACTTT. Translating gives CASSLGGTGGGSLHF. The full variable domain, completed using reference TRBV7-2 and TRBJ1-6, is GAGVSQSPSNKVTEKGKDVELRCDPISGHTALYWYRQSLGQGLEFLIYFQGNSAPDKSGLPSDRFSAERTGGSVSTLTIQRTQQEDSAVYLCASSLGGTGGGSLHFGNGTRLTVT.

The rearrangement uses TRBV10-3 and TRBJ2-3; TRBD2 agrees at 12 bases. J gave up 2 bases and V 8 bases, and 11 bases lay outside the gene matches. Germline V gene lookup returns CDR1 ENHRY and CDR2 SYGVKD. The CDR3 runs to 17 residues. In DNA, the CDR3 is TGTGCCATCGGGCGAGGACTAGCGGGGCCGATCACAGATACGCAGTATTTT. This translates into CAIGRGLAGPITDTQYF.

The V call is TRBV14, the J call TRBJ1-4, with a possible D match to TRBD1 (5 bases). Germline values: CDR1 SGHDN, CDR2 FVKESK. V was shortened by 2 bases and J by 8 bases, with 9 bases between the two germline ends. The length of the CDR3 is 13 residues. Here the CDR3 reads CASSQSRAEKLFF. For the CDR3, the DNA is TGTGCCAGCAGCCAAAGCAGGGCCGAAAAACTGTTTTTT.

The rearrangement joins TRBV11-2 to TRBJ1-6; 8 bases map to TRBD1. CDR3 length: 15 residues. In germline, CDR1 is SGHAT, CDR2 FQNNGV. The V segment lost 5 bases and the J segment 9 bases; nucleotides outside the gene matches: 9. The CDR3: CASSAETGVSSPLHF. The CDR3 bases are TGTGCCAGCAGCGCGGAGACAGGGGTGAGTTCACCCCTCCACTTT.

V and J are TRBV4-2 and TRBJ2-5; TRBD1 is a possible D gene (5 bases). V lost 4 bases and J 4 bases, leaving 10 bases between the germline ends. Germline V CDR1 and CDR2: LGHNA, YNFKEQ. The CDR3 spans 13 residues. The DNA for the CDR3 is TGTGCCAGCAGCCGAAGCAGGGCAGAGACCCAGTACTTC. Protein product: CASSRSRAETQYF.

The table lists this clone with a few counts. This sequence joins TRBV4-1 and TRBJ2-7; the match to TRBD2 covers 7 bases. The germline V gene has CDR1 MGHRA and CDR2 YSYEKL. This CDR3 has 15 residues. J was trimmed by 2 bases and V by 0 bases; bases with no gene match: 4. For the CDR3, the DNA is TGCGCCAGCAGCCAAGAGAGCGGGGCTCCCTACGAGCAGTACGTC. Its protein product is CASSQESGAPYEQYV.

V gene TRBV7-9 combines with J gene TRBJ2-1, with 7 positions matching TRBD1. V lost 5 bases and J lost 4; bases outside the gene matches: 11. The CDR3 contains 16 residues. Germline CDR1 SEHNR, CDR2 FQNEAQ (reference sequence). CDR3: CASSHRNWTGYNEQFF. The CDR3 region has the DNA TGTGCCAGCAGCCACCGGAACTGGACAGGATACAATGAGCAGTTCTTC.

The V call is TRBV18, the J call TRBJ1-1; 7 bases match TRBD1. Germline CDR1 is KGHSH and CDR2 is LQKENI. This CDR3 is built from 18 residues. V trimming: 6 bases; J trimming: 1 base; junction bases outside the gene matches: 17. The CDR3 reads CASSLGQFTQRRNTEAFF. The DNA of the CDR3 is TGTGCCAGCTCCCTGGGACAGTTTACTCAGCGAAGGAACACTGAAGCTTTCTTT. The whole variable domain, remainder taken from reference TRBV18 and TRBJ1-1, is NAGVMQNPRHLVRRRGQEARLRCSPMKGHSHVYWYRQLPEEGLKFMVYLQKENIIDESGMPKERFSAEFPKEGPSILRIQQVVRGDSAAYFCASSLGQFTQRRNTEAFFGQGTRLTVV.

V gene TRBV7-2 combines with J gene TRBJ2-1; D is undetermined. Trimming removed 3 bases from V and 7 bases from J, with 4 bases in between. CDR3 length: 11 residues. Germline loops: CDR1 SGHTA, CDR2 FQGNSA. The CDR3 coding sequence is TGTGCCAGCAGCTTTGAGAATGAGCAGTTCTTC. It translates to CASSFENEQFF. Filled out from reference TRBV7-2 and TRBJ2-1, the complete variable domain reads GAGVSQSPSNKVTEKGKDVELRCDPISGHTALYWYRQSLGQGLEFLIYFQGNSAPDKSGLPSDRFSAERTGGSVSTLTIQRTQQEDSAVYLCASSFENEQFFGPGTRLTVL.

CDR3 amino acids: CASSSLFLDTQYF. CDR3 sequence (DNA): TGTGCCAGCAGCTCCCTCTTTCTAGATACGCAGTATTTT. The gene calls are TRBV7-2 and TRBJ2-3, with D hard to call. The CDR3 loop spans 13 amino acids. CDR1 and CDR2 (germline): SGHTA, FQGNSA. Between the trimmed V and J ends, which lost 4 bases and 5 bases, there was a span of 10 bases.

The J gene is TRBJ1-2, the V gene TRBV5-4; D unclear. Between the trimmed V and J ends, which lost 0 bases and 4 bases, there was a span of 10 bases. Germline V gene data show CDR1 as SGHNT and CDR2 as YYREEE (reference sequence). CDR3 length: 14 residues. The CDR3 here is CASSLAGILYGYTF. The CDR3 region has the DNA TGTGCCAGCAGCTTGGCCGGGATCCTCTATGGCTACACCTTC.

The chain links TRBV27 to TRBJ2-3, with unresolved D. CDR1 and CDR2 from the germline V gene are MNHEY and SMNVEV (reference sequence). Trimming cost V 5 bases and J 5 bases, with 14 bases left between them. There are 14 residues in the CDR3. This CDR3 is CASSPEWPQDTQYF. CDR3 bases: TGTGCCAGCAGTCCCGAATGGCCCCAAGATACGCAGTATTTT.

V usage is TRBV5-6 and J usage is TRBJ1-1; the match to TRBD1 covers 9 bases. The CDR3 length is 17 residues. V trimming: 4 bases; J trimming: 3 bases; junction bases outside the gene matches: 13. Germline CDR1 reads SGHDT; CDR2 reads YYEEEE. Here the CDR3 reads CASSHERTGVWDTEAFF. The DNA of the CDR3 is TGTGCCAGCAGCCACGAACGGACAGGGGTGTGGGACACTGAAGCTTTCTTT.

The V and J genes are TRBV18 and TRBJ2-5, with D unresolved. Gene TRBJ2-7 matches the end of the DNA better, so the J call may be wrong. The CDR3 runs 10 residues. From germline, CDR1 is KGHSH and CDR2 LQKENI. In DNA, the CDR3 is TGTGCCAGCTCAGCCTACGAGCAGTACTTC. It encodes CASSAYEQYF.

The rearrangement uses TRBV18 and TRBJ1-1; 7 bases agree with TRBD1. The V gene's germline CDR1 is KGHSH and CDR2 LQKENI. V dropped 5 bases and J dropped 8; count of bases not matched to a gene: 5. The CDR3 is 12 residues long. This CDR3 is CASSGGQREAFF. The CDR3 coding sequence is TGTGCCAGCTCAGGGGGACAGAGAGAAGCTTTCTTT.